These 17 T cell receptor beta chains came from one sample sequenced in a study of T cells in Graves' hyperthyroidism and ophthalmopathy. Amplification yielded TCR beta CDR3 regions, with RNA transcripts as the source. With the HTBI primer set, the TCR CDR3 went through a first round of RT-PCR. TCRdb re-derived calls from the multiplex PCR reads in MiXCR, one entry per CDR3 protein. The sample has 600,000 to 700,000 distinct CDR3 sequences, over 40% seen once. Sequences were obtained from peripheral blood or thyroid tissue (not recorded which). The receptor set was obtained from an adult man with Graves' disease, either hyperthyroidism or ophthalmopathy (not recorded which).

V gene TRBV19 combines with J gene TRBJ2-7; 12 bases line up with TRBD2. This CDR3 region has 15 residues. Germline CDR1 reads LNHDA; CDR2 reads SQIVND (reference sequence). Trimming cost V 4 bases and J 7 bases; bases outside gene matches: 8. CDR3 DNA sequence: TGTGCCAGTAGTACCGGACTAGCGGGAACTGGAGAGCAGTACTTC. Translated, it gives CASSTGLAGTGEQYF.

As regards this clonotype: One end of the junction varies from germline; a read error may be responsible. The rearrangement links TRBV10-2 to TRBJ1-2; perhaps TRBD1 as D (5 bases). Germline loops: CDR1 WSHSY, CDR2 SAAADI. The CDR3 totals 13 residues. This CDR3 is CASLNGDPYGYTF. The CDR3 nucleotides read TGTGCCAGCTTGAATGGGGACCCCTATGGCTACACCTTC.

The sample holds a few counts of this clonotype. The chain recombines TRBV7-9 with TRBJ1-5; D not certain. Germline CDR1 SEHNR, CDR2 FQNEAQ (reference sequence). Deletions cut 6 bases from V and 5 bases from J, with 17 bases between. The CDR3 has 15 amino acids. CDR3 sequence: CASSRRAGRDQPQHF. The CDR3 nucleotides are TGTGCCAGCAGTCGTAGGGCGGGCCGCGATCAGCCCCAGCATTTT. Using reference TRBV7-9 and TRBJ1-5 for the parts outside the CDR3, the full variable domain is DTGVSQNPRHKITKRGQNVTFRCDPISEHNRLYWYRQTLGQGPEFLTYFQNEAQLEKSRLLSDRFSAERPKGSFSTLEIQRTEQGDSAMYLCASSRRAGRDQPQHFGDGTRLSIL.

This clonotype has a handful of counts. The CDR3 here is CASSERQGRLEQYF. Here the CDR3 DNA reads TGTGCCAGCAGTGAACGCCAGGGCCGCCTCGAGCAGTACTTC. The rearrangement uses TRBV6-5 and TRBJ2-7; perhaps TRBD1 as D (5 bases). Germline V gene data show CDR1 as MNHEY and CDR2 as SVGAGI. V was cut by 5 bases and J by 6 bases, with 17 bases left in between. The CDR3 spans 14 residues.

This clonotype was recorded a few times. CDR3 nucleotides: TGTGCCAGTATGGGGTTGGGCGCAGACCGAGAGACCCAGTACTTC. Protein: CASMGLGADRETQYF. The V call is TRBV19, the J call TRBJ2-5, with D unclear. V was pared by 7 bases and J by 4 bases, with 19 bases between. The CDR3 contains 15 residues. From germline, CDR1 is LNHDA and CDR2 SQIVND (reference sequence). Full variable domain (missing parts from reference TRBV19 and TRBJ2-5): DGGITQSPKYLFRKEGQNVTLSCEQNLNHDAMYWYRQDPGQGLRLIYYSQIVNDFQKGDIAEGYSVSREKKESFPLTVTSAQKNPTAFYLCASMGLGADRETQYFGPGTRLLVL.

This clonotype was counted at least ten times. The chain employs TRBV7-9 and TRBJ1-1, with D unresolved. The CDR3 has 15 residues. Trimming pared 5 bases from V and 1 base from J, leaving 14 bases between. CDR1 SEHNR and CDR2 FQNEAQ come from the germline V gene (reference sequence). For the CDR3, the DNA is TGTGCCAGCAGCCCGGTCGGGCATGAGAACACTGAAGCTTTCTTT. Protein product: CASSPVGHENTEAFF.

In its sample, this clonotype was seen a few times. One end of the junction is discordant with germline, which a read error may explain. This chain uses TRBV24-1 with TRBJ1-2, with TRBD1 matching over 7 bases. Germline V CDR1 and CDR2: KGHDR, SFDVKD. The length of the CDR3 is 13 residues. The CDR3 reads CASSADRVGGYTF. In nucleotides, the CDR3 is TGTGCCAGCAGTGCCGACAGGGTCGGTGGCTACACCTTC.

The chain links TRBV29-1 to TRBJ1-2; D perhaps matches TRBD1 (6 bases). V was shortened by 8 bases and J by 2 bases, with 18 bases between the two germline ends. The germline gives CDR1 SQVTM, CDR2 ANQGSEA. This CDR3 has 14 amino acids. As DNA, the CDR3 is TGCAGCAGCATAACGACAGGAGACAACTATGGCTACACCTTC. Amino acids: CSSITTGDNYGYTF.

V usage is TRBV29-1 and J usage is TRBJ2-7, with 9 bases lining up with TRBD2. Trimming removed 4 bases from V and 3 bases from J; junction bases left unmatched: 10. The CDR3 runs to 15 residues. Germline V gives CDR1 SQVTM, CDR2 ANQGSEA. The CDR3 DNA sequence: TGCAGCGTTGTGACACGGACTAGCGTTTACTACGAGCAGTACTTC. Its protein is CSVVTRTSVYYEQYF.

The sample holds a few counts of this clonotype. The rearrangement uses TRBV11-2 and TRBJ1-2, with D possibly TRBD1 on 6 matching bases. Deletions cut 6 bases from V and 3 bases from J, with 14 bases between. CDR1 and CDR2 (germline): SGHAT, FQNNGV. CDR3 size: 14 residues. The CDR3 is CASSYSGTYYGYTF. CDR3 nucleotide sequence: TGTGCCAGCAGTTACTCCGGGACATACTATGGCTACACCTTC.

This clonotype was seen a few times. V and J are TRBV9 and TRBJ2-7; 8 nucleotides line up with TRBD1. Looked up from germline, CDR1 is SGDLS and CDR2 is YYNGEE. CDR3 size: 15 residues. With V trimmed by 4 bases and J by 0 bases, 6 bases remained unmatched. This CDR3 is CASSPTDRGSYEQYF. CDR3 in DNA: TGTGCCAGCAGCCCTACTGACAGGGGCTCCTACGAGCAGTACTTC.

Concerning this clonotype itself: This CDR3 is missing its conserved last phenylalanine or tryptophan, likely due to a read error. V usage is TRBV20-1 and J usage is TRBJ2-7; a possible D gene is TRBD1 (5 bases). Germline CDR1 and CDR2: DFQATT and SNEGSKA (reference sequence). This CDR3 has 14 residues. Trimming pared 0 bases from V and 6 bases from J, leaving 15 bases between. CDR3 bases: TGCAGTGCTAGAGATCTCAACAGGCTCGGCGAGCAGTACCTC. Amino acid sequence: CSARDLNRLGEQYL.

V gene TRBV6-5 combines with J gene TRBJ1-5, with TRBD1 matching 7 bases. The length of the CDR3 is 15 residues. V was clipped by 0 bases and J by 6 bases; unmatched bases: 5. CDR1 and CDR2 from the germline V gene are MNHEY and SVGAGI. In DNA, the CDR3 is TGTGCCAGCAGTTACTCCGAGGGGGCAGGTCAGCCCCAGCATTTT. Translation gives CASSYSEGAGQPQHF.

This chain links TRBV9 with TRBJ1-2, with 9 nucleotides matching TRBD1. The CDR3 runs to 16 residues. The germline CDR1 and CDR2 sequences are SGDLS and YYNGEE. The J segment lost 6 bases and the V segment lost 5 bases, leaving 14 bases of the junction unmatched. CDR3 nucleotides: TGTGCCAGCAGTTTAGCGCTCACAGGGGGCCATAATGGCTACACCTTC. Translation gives CASSLALTGGHNGYTF.

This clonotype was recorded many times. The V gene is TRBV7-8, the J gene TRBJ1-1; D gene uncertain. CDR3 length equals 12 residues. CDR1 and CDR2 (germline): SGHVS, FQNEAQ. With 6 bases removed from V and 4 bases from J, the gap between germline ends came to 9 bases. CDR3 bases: TGTGCCAGCAGTCTTTATATCACTGAAGCTTTCTTT. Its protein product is CASSLYITEAFF.

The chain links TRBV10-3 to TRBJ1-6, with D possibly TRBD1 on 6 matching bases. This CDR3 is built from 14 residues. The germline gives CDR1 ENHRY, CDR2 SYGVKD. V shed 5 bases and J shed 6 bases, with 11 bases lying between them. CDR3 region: CAISFTGINSPLHF. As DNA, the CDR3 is TGTGCCATCAGTTTCACAGGGATTAATTCACCCCTCCACTTT.

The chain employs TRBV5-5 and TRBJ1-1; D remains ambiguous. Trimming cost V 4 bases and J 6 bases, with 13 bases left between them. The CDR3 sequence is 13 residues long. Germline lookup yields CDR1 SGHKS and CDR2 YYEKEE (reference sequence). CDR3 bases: TGTGCCAGCAGCCGGGGTAGTGACGCTGAAGCTTTCTTT. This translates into CASSRGSDAEAFF.